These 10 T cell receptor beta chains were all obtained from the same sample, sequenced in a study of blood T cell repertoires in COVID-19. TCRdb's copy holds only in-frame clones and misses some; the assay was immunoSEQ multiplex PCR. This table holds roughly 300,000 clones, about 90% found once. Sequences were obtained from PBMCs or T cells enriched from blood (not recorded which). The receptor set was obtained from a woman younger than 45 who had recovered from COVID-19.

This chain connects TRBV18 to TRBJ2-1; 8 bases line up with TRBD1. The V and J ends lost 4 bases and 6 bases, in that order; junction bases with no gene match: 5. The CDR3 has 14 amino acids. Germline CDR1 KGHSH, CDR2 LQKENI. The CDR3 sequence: CASSQDRDPNEQFF. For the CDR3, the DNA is TGTGCCAGCTCACAGGACAGGGACCCCAATGAGCAGTTCTTC.

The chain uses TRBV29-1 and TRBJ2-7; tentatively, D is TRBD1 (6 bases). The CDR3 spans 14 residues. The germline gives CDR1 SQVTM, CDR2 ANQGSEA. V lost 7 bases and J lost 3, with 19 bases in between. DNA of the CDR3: TGCAGCGCCAGCCTTGGGAACAGGGTCTACGAGCAGTACTTC. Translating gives CSASLGNRVYEQYF.

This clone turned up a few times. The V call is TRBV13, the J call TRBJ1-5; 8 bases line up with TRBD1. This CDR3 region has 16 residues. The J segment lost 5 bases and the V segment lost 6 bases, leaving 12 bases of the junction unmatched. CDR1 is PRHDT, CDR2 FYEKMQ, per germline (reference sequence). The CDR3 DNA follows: TGTGCCAGCAGGGCAGGGGGCGATGGGGGACATCAGCCCCAGCATTTT. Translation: CASRAGGDGGHQPQHF.

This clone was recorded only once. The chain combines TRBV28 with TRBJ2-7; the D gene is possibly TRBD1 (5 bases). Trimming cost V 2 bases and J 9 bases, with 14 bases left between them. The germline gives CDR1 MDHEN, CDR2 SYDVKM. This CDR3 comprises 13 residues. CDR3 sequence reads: CASSLRVGRGQYF. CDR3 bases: TGTGCCAGCAGTTTAAGGGTAGGAAGGGGGCAGTACTTC.

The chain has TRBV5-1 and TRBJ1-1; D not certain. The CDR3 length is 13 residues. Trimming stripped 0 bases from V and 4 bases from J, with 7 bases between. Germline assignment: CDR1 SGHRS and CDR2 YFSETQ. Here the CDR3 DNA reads TGCGCCAGCAGCTTGGGGGAGAGCACTGAAGCTTTCTTT. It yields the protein CASSLGESTEAFF.

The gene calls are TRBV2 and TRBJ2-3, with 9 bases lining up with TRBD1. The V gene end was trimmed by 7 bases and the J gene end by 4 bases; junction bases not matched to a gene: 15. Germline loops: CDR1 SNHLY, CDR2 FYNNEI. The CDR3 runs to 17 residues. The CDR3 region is CASIFTTGTGLADTQYF. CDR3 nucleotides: TGTGCCAGCATCTTCACCACCGGGACAGGGTTGGCAGATACGCAGTATTTT.

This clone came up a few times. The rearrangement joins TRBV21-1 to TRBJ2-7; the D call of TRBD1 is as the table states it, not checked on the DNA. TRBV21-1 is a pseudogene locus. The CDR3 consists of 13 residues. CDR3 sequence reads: CASSQGAAFEQYF. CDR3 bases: TGTGCCAGCAGCCAAGGGGCTGCGTTCGAGCAGTACTTC.

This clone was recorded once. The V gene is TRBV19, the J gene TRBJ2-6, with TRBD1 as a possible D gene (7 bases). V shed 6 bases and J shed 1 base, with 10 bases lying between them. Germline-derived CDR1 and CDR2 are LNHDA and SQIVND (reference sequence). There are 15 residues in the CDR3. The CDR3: CASRQGGSGANVLTF. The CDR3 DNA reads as TGTGCCAGTAGGCAGGGGGGTTCTGGGGCCAACGTCCTGACTTTC.

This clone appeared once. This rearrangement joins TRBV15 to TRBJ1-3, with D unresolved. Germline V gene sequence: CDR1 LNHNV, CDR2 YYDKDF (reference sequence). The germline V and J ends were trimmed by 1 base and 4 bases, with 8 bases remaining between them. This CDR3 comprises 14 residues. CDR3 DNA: TGTGCCACCAGCAGAGTAGGAGGGGGAAACACCATATATTTT. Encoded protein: CATSRVGGGNTIYF.

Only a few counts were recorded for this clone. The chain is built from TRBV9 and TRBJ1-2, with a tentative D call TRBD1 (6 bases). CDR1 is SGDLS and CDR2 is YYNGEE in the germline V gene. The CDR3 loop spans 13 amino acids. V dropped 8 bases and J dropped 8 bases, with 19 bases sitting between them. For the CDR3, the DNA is TGTGCCAGTAACAGGGTGAACACAGGCGGCTACACCTTC. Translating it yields CASNRVNTGGYTF.